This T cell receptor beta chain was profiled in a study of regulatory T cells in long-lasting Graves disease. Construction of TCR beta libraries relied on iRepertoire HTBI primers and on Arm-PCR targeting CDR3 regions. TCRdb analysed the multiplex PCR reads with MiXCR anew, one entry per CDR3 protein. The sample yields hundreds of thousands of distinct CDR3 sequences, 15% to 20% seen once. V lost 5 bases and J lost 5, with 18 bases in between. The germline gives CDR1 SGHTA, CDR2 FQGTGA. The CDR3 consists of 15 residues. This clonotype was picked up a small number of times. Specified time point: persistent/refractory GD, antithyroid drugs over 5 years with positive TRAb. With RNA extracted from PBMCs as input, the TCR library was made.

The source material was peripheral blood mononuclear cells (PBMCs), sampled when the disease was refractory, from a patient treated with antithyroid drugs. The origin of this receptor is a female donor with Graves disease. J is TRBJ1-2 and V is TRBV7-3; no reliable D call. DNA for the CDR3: TGTGCCAGCAGCCCCGGCCTGGGCGTAGGGTATGGCTACACCTTC. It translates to CASSPGLGVGYGYTF.